Presented here are 21 T cell receptor beta chains from one specimen sequenced in a study of glioma-infiltrating T cells. TCR alpha and beta CDR3 regions were amplified from RNA using iRepertoire nested multiplex PCR. TCRdb reprocessed the multiplex PCR reads with MiXCR, giving one entry per CDR3 protein. The sample has 90,000 to 100,000 distinct CDR3 sequences; approximately 40% are singletons. The specimen sequenced was glioma tissue, nonneoplastic brain tissue, or PBMCs (not recorded which). These receptors were obtained from a human donor with low-grade glioma or glioblastoma, undergoing nonglioma brain surgery, or in good health (not recorded which).

This clonotype came up many times. The J gene is TRBJ2-3, the V gene TRBV24-1, with D perhaps TRBD2 (5 bases). Trimming took off 2 bases at V and 1 base at J, with 6 bases between the two ends. Germline V gives CDR1 KGHDR, CDR2 SFDVKD. The CDR3 extends over 14 amino acids. CDR3 protein: CATSDYGGTDTQYF. In DNA form, the CDR3 reads TGTGCCACCAGTGATTACGGGGGCACAGATACGCAGTATTTT.

Of note for this clonotype: The conserved phenylalanine or tryptophan normally closing the CDR3 is absent here, so this likely arose from a read error. The chain is built from TRBV5-6 and TRBJ2-1; 7 bases fit TRBD2. V lost 3 bases and J lost 1; bases outside the gene matches: 19. Germline V CDR1 and CDR2: SGHDT, YYEEEE. The CDR3 is 20 residues long. This CDR3 is CASSSSGAGRYQNSYNEQFL. The CDR3, as DNA: TGTGCCAGCAGCTCCTCGGGAGCGGGGCGCTACCAGAATTCCTACAATGAGCAGTTCTTA.

J is TRBJ2-1 and V is TRBV12-3 or TRBV12-4, with D tentatively TRBD2 (6 bases). There are 14 residues in the CDR3. The CDR3 DNA reads TGTGTTAGCAGTCGACTAGAAAGGGACAATGAGCAGTTCTTC. Its protein product is CVSSRLERDNEQFF.

In its sample, this clonotype was seen many times. V usage is TRBV29-1 and J usage is TRBJ2-3; D not resolved. V lost 4 bases to trimming and J lost 4 bases, with 9 bases between them. This CDR3 region has 12 residues. Germline V lookup: CDR1 SQVTM, CDR2 ANQGSEA. The CDR3 nucleotides are TGCAGCGTTGGGCCTAGACCAGATACGCAGTATTTT. The encoded protein is CSVGPRPDTQYF.

This clonotype appeared many times. This sequence joins TRBV4-1 and TRBJ2-7; 8 bases line up with TRBD1. From germline, CDR1 is MGHRA and CDR2 YSYEKL. The CDR3 length is 13 residues. The trim removed 3 bases at V and 3 bases at J, leaving 1 base unmatched. For the CDR3, the DNA is TGCGCCAGCAGCCATACAGGGGGCTACGAGCAGTACTTC. Its protein is CASSHTGGYEQYF.

This clonotype was counted many times. This chain connects TRBV19 to TRBJ2-7, with TRBD2 identical over 11 bases. Germline V CDR1 and CDR2: LNHDA, SQIVND (reference sequence). This CDR3 is built from 16 residues. V trimming: 5 bases; J trimming: 2 bases; junction bases outside the gene matches: 8. The CDR3 is CASSLRTSGPTYEQYF. For the CDR3, the DNA is TGTGCCAGTAGTCTACGGACTAGCGGGCCTACCTACGAGCAGTACTTC.

The V and J genes are TRBV28 and TRBJ2-7; 11 bases are a match to TRBD2. The CDR3 is 17 residues long. The germline gives CDR1 MDHEN, CDR2 SYDVKM. After removal of 6 bases from V and 3 bases from J, the junction contained 13 bases not matched to a gene. The CDR3 spells CASRTTSGGRILYEQYF. In DNA, the CDR3 is TGTGCCAGCAGGACCACTAGCGGGGGCCGGATCCTCTACGAGCAGTACTTC.

Concerning this clonotype itself: A much bigger clone sits one base away, suggesting this may be a read error. The genes are TRBV20-1 and TRBJ2-3; the D gene is possibly TRBD1 (6 bases). Per germline, CDR1 DFQATT and CDR2 SNEGSKA (reference sequence). This CDR3 has 15 amino acids. Trimming left V 5 bases short and J 5 bases short, with 20 bases between. In DNA form, the CDR3 reads TGCAGTGCTTCACGGAGAGGGCCAGGGGAAGATACGCAGTATTTT. Protein sequence: CSASRRGPGEDTQYF.

In the case of this clonotype: A single base separates this from a much larger clone, so it may be a read error. The chain uses TRBV7-9 and TRBJ1-5, with D unresolved. CDR1 is SEHNR, CDR2 FQNEAQ, per germline (reference sequence). The CDR3 loop spans 12 amino acids. CDR3 amino acids: CASSLGNQTQHF. The DNA for the CDR3 is TGTGCCAGCAGCTTAGGCAATCAGACCCAGCATTTT.

This clonotype occurred many times. J is TRBJ1-2 and V is TRBV6-1; D is unresolved. V lost 5 bases, J lost 8 bases, and 15 bases lay in between. The CDR3 contains 13 residues. Germline V gives CDR1 MNHNS, CDR2 SASEGT. The CDR3 protein is CASSPWTSSGYTF. In DNA form, the CDR3 reads TGTGCCAGCAGTCCCTGGACCTCATCAGGCTACACCTTC.

This clonotype has at least ten counts. The chain recombines TRBV19 with TRBJ1-1; 8 nucleotides match TRBD1. CDR1 and CDR2 (germline): LNHDA, SQIVND (reference sequence). The CDR3 length is 16 residues. With 3 bases clipped from V and 4 bases from J, the junction kept 10 bases outside the gene matches. As DNA, the CDR3 is TGTGCCAGTAGTATGGGGCGACAGGGGAGGCGCACTGAAGCTTTCTTT. Translated: CASSMGRQGRRTEAFF. The full variable domain, with the rest looked up from reference TRBV19 and TRBJ1-1, is DGGITQSPKYLFRKEGQNVTLSCEQNLNHDAMYWYRQDPGQGLRLIYYSQIVNDFQKGDIAEGYSVSREKKESFPLTVTSAQKNPTAFYLCASSMGRQGRRTEAFFGQGTRLTVV.

This clonotype was counted many times. The rearrangement links TRBV3-1 to TRBJ2-7, with no clear D. From germline, CDR1 is LGHDT and CDR2 YNNKEL (reference sequence). V was trimmed by 1 base and J by 0 bases, leaving 1 base between them. This CDR3 has 12 residues. CDR3 amino acids: CASSQVSYEQYF. The CDR3 bases are TGTGCCAGCAGCCAAGTCTCCTACGAGCAGTACTTC.

In its sample, this clonotype was seen many times. The genes are TRBV12-3 or TRBV12-4 and TRBJ2-7, with 8 bases that match TRBD1. V shed 5 bases and J 7 bases; nucleotides not matched to a gene: 7. CDR3 size: 13 residues. In DNA form, the CDR3 reads TGTGCCAGCAGTGGCAGGGGGCAGGGAGAGCAGTACTTC. It encodes CASSGRGQGEQYF.

As regards this clonotype: A read error may be the cause here, since a much bigger clone is one base away. This rearrangement joins TRBV4-1 to TRBJ2-7; 11 bases line up with TRBD1. The CDR3 runs to 15 residues. Germline-derived CDR1 and CDR2 are MGHRA and YSYEKL. For the CDR3, the DNA is TGCGCCAGCAGCCAAGACGGACAGGGGGCTGGCGAGCATTACTTC. This encodes CASSQDGQGAGEHYF.

Regarding this clonotype: This may arise from a read error, as a much more abundant clone is one base away. The CDR3 end shows no conserved phenylalanine or tryptophan, and so a read error is likely. The chain combines TRBV19 with TRBJ1-3; D gene uncertain. This CDR3 is 14 amino acids long. Germline loops: CDR1 LNHDA, CDR2 SQIVND (reference sequence). The ends were cut back, 4 bases at V and 4 bases at J, with 11 bases in the middle. The CDR3 DNA follows: TGTGCCAGTAGTAGTACCCGGGGAGGAAACACCATATATGTT. Translation: CASSSTRGGNTIYV.

The CDR3, as DNA: TGTGCCAGCAGGGGGGACAGGGAAGGGGAGCCCCGGTACTTC. It yields the protein CASRGDREGEPRYF. This chain connects TRBV28 to TRBJ2-5; 9 bases fit TRBD1. The length of the CDR3 is 14 residues. Germline V gene sequence: CDR1 MDHEN, CDR2 SYDVKM. V trimming: 6 bases; J trimming: 13 bases; junction bases outside the gene matches: 15. Filled out from reference TRBV28 and TRBJ2-5, the complete variable domain reads DVKVTQSSRYLVKRTGEKVFLECVQDMDHENMFWYRQDPGLGLRLIYFSYDVKMKEKGDIPEGYSVSREKKERFSLILESASTNQTSMYLCASRGDREGEPRYFGPGTRLLVL.

On this clonotype itself: This sequence may be a read error, since a much larger clone differs from it by one base. This rearrangement joins TRBV12-3 or TRBV12-4 to TRBJ2-2; 12 bases map to TRBD2. After removal of 6 bases from V and 0 bases from J, the junction contained 5 bases not matched to a gene. The CDR3 has 17 residues. The CDR3 sequence is CASSLGLAGTNTGELFF. The CDR3 DNA reads as TGTGCCAGCAGCCTTGGACTAGCGGGAACGAACACCGGGGAGCTGTTTTTT.

This clonotype was recorded a few times. This may stem from a read error, because a much larger clone lies one nucleotide away. The gene calls are TRBV24-1 and TRBJ2-1; D is perhaps TRBD1 (5 bases). This CDR3 region has 16 residues. Per the germline V gene, CDR1 is KGHDR and CDR2 is SFDVKD. Deletions cut 3 bases from V and 5 bases from J, with 16 bases between. CDR3 in amino acids: CATSDAGQGSNNEQFF. CDR3 DNA: TGTGCCACCAGTGATGCCGGACAAGGATCCAACAATGAGCAGTTCTTC.

Only one count was recorded for this clonotype. The V call is TRBV10-3, the J call TRBJ2-5; D remains ambiguous. V dropped 3 bases and J dropped 4 bases, with 9 bases sitting between them. The CDR3 runs 13 residues. Germline values: CDR1 ENHRY, CDR2 SYGVKD. CDR3 in amino acids: CAISDANTETQYF. CDR3 nucleotide sequence: TGTGCCATCAGTGATGCTAACACAGAGACCCAGTACTTC.

This clonotype has ten or more counts. V gene TRBV28 combines with J gene TRBJ1-6; perhaps TRBD1 as D (5 bases). Germline-derived CDR1 and CDR2 are MDHEN and SYDVKM. V dropped 6 bases and J dropped 4 bases, with 13 bases sitting between them. The CDR3 consists of 15 residues. The CDR3 DNA follows: TGTGCCAGCAGACGGTCCGGGACTTATAATTCACCCCTCCACTTT. Translation gives CASRRSGTYNSPLHF.

With regard to this clonotype: With a much larger clone just one base away, this may be a read error. This chain joins TRBV13 and TRBJ2-1, with TRBD2 identical over 8 bases. Germline assignment: CDR1 PRHDT and CDR2 FYEKMQ (reference sequence). Trimming cost V 5 bases and J 3 bases; bases outside gene matches: 12. The CDR3 is made up of 17 amino acids. CDR3 DNA sequence: TGTGCCAGCAGCACTTTGTATAGCGGGATACTCTACAATGAGCAGTTCTTC. Translating it yields CASSTLYSGILYNEQFF.